Listed here are 26 T cell receptor beta chains from one sample, sequenced in a study of control samples from healthy donors and cancer patients. Produced via immunoSEQ multiplex PCR; TCRdb's table is partial and in-frame only. Of about 150,000 clones listed, roughly 93% were seen once; the top ten hold 2% to 2.5%. The specimen sequenced was blood. The origin of the receptors is a man aged 45-65 years in good health.

The chain links TRBV4-1 to TRBJ2-7; D is possibly TRBD1 (5 bases). The V and J ends lost 0 bases and 1 base respectively, with 19 bases between them. Germline loops: CDR1 MGHRA, CDR2 YSYEKL. The CDR3 covers 18 residues. The CDR3 sequence: CASSQDLGWGVISYEQYF. The DNA of the CDR3 is TGCGCCAGCAGCCAAGATTTAGGGTGGGGCGTTATATCCTACGAGCAGTACTTC.

This clone was counted a single time. The chain recombines TRBV5-6 with TRBJ2-1, with a possible D match to TRBD2 (5 bases). In germline, CDR1 is SGHDT, CDR2 YYEEEE. The CDR3 runs 15 residues. Trimming left V 7 bases short and J 1 base short, with 15 bases between. DNA for the CDR3: TGTGCCAGCGGTGCTAGCTCCGGGTCCTACAATGAGCAGTTCTTC. Its protein product is CASGASSGSYNEQFF.

This chain connects TRBV5-1 to TRBJ1-5; 7 nucleotides match TRBD1. CDR1 is SGHRS, CDR2 YFSETQ, per germline. This CDR3 is 15 amino acids long. Trimming took 5 bases from V and 2 from J; bases not matched to a gene: 7. The CDR3 coding sequence is TGCGCCAGCAGATCAACAGGGGTGGGCAATCAGCCCCAGCATTTT. Translating it yields CASRSTGVGNQPQHF.

This chain links TRBV27 with TRBJ2-1, with 7 bases fitting TRBD2. J was trimmed by 6 bases and V by 2 bases; bases with no gene match: 4. Germline V gene data show CDR1 as MNHEY and CDR2 as SMNVEV (reference sequence). The CDR3 length is 14 residues. The chain's CDR3 is CASSLAGAGNEQFF. Here the CDR3 DNA reads TGTGCCAGCAGTTTAGCGGGAGCGGGCAATGAGCAGTTCTTC.

The gene calls are TRBV6-5 and TRBJ2-5, with D possibly TRBD2 on 6 matching bases. Trimming shortened V by 8 bases and J by 1 base, and 14 bases separated the two germline ends. The CDR3 extends over 14 amino acids. Germline CDR1 MNHEY, CDR2 SVGAGI. CDR3: CASSPVGGQETQYF. CDR3 sequence (DNA): TGTGCCAGCTCCCCTGTGGGGGGCCAAGAGACCCAGTACTTC.

The rearrangement links TRBV7-9 to TRBJ2-1; 13 bases align to TRBD2. The V gene's germline CDR1 is SEHNR and CDR2 FQNEAQ (reference sequence). Trimming removed 8 bases from V and 4 bases from J; junction bases left unmatched: 14. The CDR3 spans 18 residues. CDR3 nucleotide sequence: TGTGCCAGCCGGCGCTGGGTGACTAGCGGGAGGAGTTACAATGAGCAGTTCTTC. Translated: CASRRWVTSGRSYNEQFF.

The J gene is TRBJ1-5, the V gene TRBV2, with TRBD1 matching over 8 bases. CDR3 length: 14 amino acids. Trimming removed 6 bases from V and 7 bases from J; junction bases left unmatched: 8. Per the germline V gene, CDR1 is SNHLY and CDR2 is FYNNEI. CDR3 bases: TGTGCCAGCAGGGCTACAGGGGGGTTGCAGCCCCAGCATTTT. Translated, it gives CASRATGGLQPQHF. The full variable domain, rest sourced from reference TRBV2 and TRBJ1-5, is EPEVTQTPSHQVTQMGQEVILRCVPISNHLYFYWYRQILGQKVEFLVSFYNNEISEKSEIFDDQFSVERPDGSNFTLKIRSTKLEDSAMYFCASRATGGLQPQHFGDGTRLSIL.

The chain uses TRBV30 and TRBJ2-7, with 7 bases aligning to TRBD1. V was pared by 3 bases and J by 3 bases, with 2 bases of the junction left unmatched. CDR1 GTSNPN and CDR2 SVGIG come from the germline V gene (reference sequence). The CDR3 is 12 amino acids. DNA for the CDR3: TGTGCCTGGAGCAGGGGGTTCTACGAGCAGTACTTC. As protein: CAWSRGFYEQYF. The whole variable domain, remainder taken from reference TRBV30 and TRBJ2-7, is SQTIHQWPATLVQPVGSPLSLECTVEGTSNPNLYWYRQAAGRGLQLLFYSVGIGQISSEVPQNLSASRPQDRQFILSSKKLLLSDSGFYLCAWSRGFYEQYFGPGTRLTVT.

The gene calls are TRBV14 and TRBJ2-7; no definite D call. CDR3 length: 14 amino acids. V lost 2 bases and J lost 0, with 8 bases in between. Germline loops: CDR1 SGHDN, CDR2 FVKESK. The CDR3 coding sequence is TGTGCCAGCAGCCAAACCCTCGGCTCCTACGAGCAGTACTTC. The encoded protein is CASSQTLGSYEQYF.

This chain connects TRBV3-1 (or the pseudogene TRBV3-2) to TRBJ2-5; D call uncertain. The ends were cut back, 1 base at V and 4 bases at J, with 10 bases in the middle. The V gene's germline CDR1 is LGHDT and CDR2 YNNKEL (reference sequence). The CDR3 extends over 14 amino acids. The CDR3 DNA follows: TGTGCCAGCAGCCAAGTTTGGGTTTCAGAGACCCAGTACTTC. Protein sequence: CASSQVWVSETQYF.

The genes are TRBV28 and TRBJ1-5; D gene ambiguous. CDR3 size: 14 residues. Trimming cost V 5 bases and J 4 bases, with 12 bases left between them. Germline V gene sequence: CDR1 MDHEN, CDR2 SYDVKM. The CDR3 bases are TGTGCCAGCAGTCCGTATCGACCAAATCAGCCCCAGCATTTT. This translates into CASSPYRPNQPQHF.

The sample holds one count of this clone. This chain connects TRBV3-1 (or the pseudogene TRBV3-2) to TRBJ2-7, with D possibly matching TRBD2 (6 bases). The CDR3 extends over 17 amino acids. V lost 0 bases and J 7 bases, leaving 22 bases between the germline ends. CDR1 LGHDT and CDR2 YNNKEL come from the germline V gene (reference sequence). In nucleotides, the CDR3 is TGTGCCAGCAGCCAAGATCCGTGGAGGGTTCGTAGCGGAGAGCAGTACTTC. It is translated as CASSQDPWRVRSGEQYF.

V and J are TRBV28 and TRBJ1-1; unclear D gene. The V gene's germline CDR1 is MDHEN and CDR2 SYDVKM. CDR3 length equals 13 residues. V lost 6 bases and J 1 base, leaving 9 bases between the germline ends. In nucleotides, the CDR3 is TGTGCCAGCAGGCGCAGTGGGAACACTGAAGCTTTCTTT. Its translation: CASRRSGNTEAFF.

The V gene is TRBV27, the J gene TRBJ1-5; D possibly corresponds to TRBD1 (6 bases). Germline loops: CDR1 MNHEY, CDR2 SMNVEV (reference sequence). The CDR3 is 14 residues long. V was clipped by 3 bases and J by 7 bases, with 13 bases between them. CDR3: CASSFQGSRQPQHF. For the CDR3, the DNA is TGTGCCAGCAGTTTCCAGGGGTCTAGGCAGCCCCAGCATTTT.

The CDR3 sequence is CASSLVQGIVYGELFF. For the CDR3, the DNA is TGTGCCAGCAGCTTGGTACAGGGGATAGTTTACGGGGAGCTGTTTTTT. This rearrangement joins TRBV5-6 to TRBJ2-2; TRBD1 agrees at 7 bases. Per the germline V gene, CDR1 is SGHDT and CDR2 is YYEEEE. Unmatched junction bases numbered 9, after V lost 0 bases and J lost 7 bases. This CDR3 has 16 residues.

This chain uses TRBV4-1 with TRBJ2-7; 10 bases are a match to TRBD2. Germline CDR1 MGHRA, CDR2 YSYEKL. V was pared by 4 bases and J by 2 bases, with 5 bases of the junction left unmatched. CDR3 length equals 15 residues. CDR3 amino acids: CASSPTSGKAYEQYF. CDR3 nucleotide sequence: TGCGCCAGCAGCCCAACTAGCGGGAAAGCCTACGAGCAGTACTTC.

This sequence joins TRBV6-4 and TRBJ2-7, with 10 bases that match TRBD2. This CDR3 has 16 amino acids. Germline CDR1 reads MRHNA; CDR2 reads SNTAGT. The junction had 13 bases not matched to a gene; V was cut back by 10 bases and J by 1 base. CDR3 region: CATPRGSGRGSYEQYF. DNA for the CDR3: TGTGCCACCCCTAGAGGGAGCGGGAGGGGGTCCTACGAGCAGTACTTC.

This chain uses TRBV5-1 with TRBJ2-1, with D uncertain. CDR1 SGHRS and CDR2 YFSETQ come from the germline V gene. The CDR3 extends over 14 amino acids. V gave up 0 bases and J gave up 3 bases, with 7 bases separating them. CDR3 loop: CASSLVAGYNEQFF. The DNA for the CDR3 is TGCGCCAGCAGCTTGGTAGCAGGCTACAATGAGCAGTTCTTC.

This clone was counted once. The chain joins TRBV23-1 to TRBJ1-6; possibly TRBD1 for D (5 bases). TRBV23-1 is assigned to the ORF class and has an uncertain function. The length of the CDR3 is 16 residues. V lost 0 bases and J lost 10, with 16 bases in between. CDR3 in DNA: TGCGCCAGCAGTCAATCGGGATCGGGGAGGGGATCACCCCTCCACTTT. Amino acid sequence: CASSQSGSGRGSPLHF.

The chain has TRBV19 and TRBJ2-1, with TRBD2 identical over 12 bases. V lost 5 bases, J lost 4 bases, and 12 bases stayed unmatched. The CDR3 extends over 18 amino acids. Germline CDR1 LNHDA, CDR2 SQIVND (reference sequence). In nucleotides, the CDR3 is TGTGCCAGTAGTCCGAGACCGGGACTAGCGGGCGAATACAATGAGCAGTTCTTC. Its protein product is CASSPRPGLAGEYNEQFF.

The rearrangement joins TRBV27 to TRBJ2-1; the match to TRBD2 covers 9 bases. This CDR3 has 16 amino acids. J lost 0 bases, V lost 4 bases, and 4 bases had no gene match. The germline V gene has CDR1 MNHEY and CDR2 SMNVEV (reference sequence). The CDR3 DNA follows: TGTGCCAGCAGTTCGAATAGCGGGGGCTCCTACAATGAGCAGTTCTTC. Amino acids: CASSSNSGGSYNEQFF.

The gene calls are TRBV5-1 and TRBJ2-5; 10 nucleotides match TRBD1. Trimming at V came to 4 bases and at J to 4 bases, leaving 7 bases not matched to a gene. The CDR3 length is 15 residues. From germline, CDR1 is SGHRS and CDR2 YFSETQ. This CDR3 reads CASSPIGTGVETQYF. The CDR3 region has the DNA TGCGCCAGCAGCCCTATAGGGACAGGGGTAGAGACCCAGTACTTC.

V gene TRBV5-1 combines with J gene TRBJ2-1; 8 bases align to TRBD1. Germline V CDR1 and CDR2: SGHRS, YFSETQ. Trimming cost V 7 bases and J 8 bases; bases outside gene matches: 2. This CDR3 has 11 residues. For the CDR3, the DNA is TGCGCCAGCGGGACAGGCCATGAGCAGTTCTTC. Translation: CASGTGHEQFF.

The J gene is TRBJ1-1, the V gene TRBV5-1, with unresolved D. Trimming left V 5 bases short and J 8 bases short, with 19 bases between. Germline V gives CDR1 SGHRS, CDR2 YFSETQ. This CDR3 has 14 residues. The CDR3 protein is CASSIASGSTEAFF. The DNA of the CDR3 is TGCGCCAGCAGTATAGCGTCGGGGAGCACGGAAGCTTTCTTT. The variable domain in full, with the rest retrieved from reference TRBV5-1 and TRBJ1-1, is KAGVTQTPRYLIKTRGQQVTLSCSPISGHRSVSWYQQTPGQGLQFLFEYFSETQRNKGNFPGRFSGRQFSNSRSEMNVSTLELGDSALYLCASSIASGSTEAFFGQGTRLTVV.

The chain uses TRBV5-1 and TRBJ2-2; 10 positions match TRBD1. This CDR3 has 17 amino acids. J gave up 4 bases and V 0 bases, and 6 bases lay outside the gene matches. The germline gives CDR1 SGHRS, CDR2 YFSETQ. The CDR3 reads CASSLAGTGAITGELFF. Written as DNA, the CDR3 is TGCGCCAGCAGCTTGGCCGGGACAGGGGCGATCACCGGGGAGCTGTTTTTT.

DNA for the CDR3: TGTGCCAGCAGTTCCCGAGTGACGGCATCCTACGAGCAGTACTTC. Protein sequence: CASSSRVTASYEQYF. This sequence joins TRBV6-6 and TRBJ2-7; D ambiguous. This CDR3 has 15 residues. The V end lost 4 bases, the J end lost 1 base, and 14 bases lay between the germline ends. Germline V CDR1 and CDR2: MNHNY, SVGAGI (reference sequence).